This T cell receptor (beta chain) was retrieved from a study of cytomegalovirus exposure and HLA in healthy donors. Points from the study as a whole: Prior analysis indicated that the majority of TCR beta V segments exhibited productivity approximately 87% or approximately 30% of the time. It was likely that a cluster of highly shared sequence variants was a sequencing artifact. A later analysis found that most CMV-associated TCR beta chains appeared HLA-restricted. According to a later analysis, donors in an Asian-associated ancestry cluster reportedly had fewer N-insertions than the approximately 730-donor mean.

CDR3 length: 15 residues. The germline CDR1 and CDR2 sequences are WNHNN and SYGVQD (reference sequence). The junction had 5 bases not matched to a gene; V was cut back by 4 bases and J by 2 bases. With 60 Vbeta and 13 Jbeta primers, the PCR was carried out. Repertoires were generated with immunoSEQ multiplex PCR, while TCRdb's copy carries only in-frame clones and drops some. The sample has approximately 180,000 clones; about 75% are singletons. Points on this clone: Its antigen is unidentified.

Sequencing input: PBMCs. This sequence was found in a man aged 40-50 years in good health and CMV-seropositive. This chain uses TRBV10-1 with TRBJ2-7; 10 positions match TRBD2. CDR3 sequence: CASSVVAGGTYEQYF. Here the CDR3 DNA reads TGCGCCAGCAGTGTAGTAGCGGGAGGAACCTACGAGCAGTACTTC.